These 4 T cell receptor beta chains were sequenced from one sample in a study of CD8 T cells in Susac syndrome (dated by TCRdb to the late 2010s). The library was generated by the immunoSEQ multiplex PCR assay. RNA was extracted using the RNeasy kit, and about 0.45 to 1 ug of the RNA was reverse transcribed with random hexamers. Clones were called with MiXCR by TCRdb after fastp trimmed the public reads at Q25, and only in-frame beta chains were retained. Rows with a matching CDR3 protein are joined into one entry that keeps the most common DNA and genes. Recorded for this sample are around 200,000 distinct CDR3 sequences; around 95% of them occurred a single time. The ten largest clones add up to approximately 0.15% of the sample. The sample comprised CD8+ T cells from PBMCs. All receptors come from a human donor with Susac syndrome.

The CDR3 here is CSARDKEGHYGYTF. The DNA of the CDR3 is TGCAGTGCTAGAGATAAGGAGGGTCACTATGGCTACACCTTC. J is TRBJ1-2 and V is TRBV20-1, with D uncertain. Germline CDR1 DFQATT, CDR2 SNEGSKA (reference sequence). The V and J ends lost 0 bases and 3 bases respectively, with 11 bases between them. CDR3 length: 14 amino acids.

The V and J genes are TRBV20-1 and TRBJ1-1; a weak D match, TRBD1 (5 bases). The CDR3 consists of 14 residues. The germline V gene encodes CDR1 DFQATT and CDR2 SNEGSKA (reference sequence). V shed 6 bases and J shed 0 bases, with 14 bases lying between them. The CDR3 bases are TGCAGTGCCTGGGGGACCACAGTGAACACTGAAGCTTTCTTT. Translation gives CSAWGTTVNTEAFF.

V is TRBV11-2 and J is TRBJ2-5; D gene ambiguous. Germline V gives CDR1 SGHAT, CDR2 FQNNGV. V lost 1 base, J lost 5 bases, and 8 bases lay in between. The CDR3 extends over 13 amino acids. The CDR3 nucleotides read TGTGCCAGCAGCTTAGTAGTGGTGGAGACCCAGTACTTC. Translated, it gives CASSLVVVETQYF.

V gene TRBV12-3 or TRBV12-4 combines with J gene TRBJ2-1; TRBD1 agrees at 7 bases. V lost 6 bases to trimming and J lost 2 bases; unmatched junction nucleotides: 1. The CDR3 covers 13 residues. CDR3 coding DNA: TGTGCCAGCAGGGACAGGCCCTACAATGAGCAGTTCTTC. This codes for CASRDRPYNEQFF.